This entry lists 6 T cell receptor beta chains sequenced from one sample in a study of read filtering for tumor transcriptome and immune sequencing. Molecular barcoded adaptors covering alpha/delta and beta/gamma chains were used on 400 ng RNA. TCRdb reprocessed the reads via MiXCR and lists one record per CDR3 protein. The table records 25,000 or so distinct CDR3 sequences, 20% to 25% of them present only once. Sequenced material: a population of CD138-negative cells sorted from bone marrow. The receptors were gathered from a donor aged 40 or over with multiple myeloma.

Points on this clonotype: This is likely a read error, given that the CDR3 carries no conserved phenylalanine or tryptophan at its end. The rearrangement links TRBV12-3 or TRBV12-4 to TRBJ1-6; unclear D gene. This CDR3 comprises 14 residues. Trimming left V 6 bases short and J 11 bases short, with 17 bases between. The CDR3 sequence is CASSPPGAAPPLHH. The DNA of the CDR3 is TGTGCCAGCAGCCCCCCTGGCGCTGCTCCACCCCTCCACCAT.

Ten or more counts support this clonotype. J is TRBJ2-1 and V is TRBV29-1; TRBD2 agrees at 14 bases. The V and J ends lost 7 bases and 1 base, in that order; junction bases with no gene match: 6. The CDR3 has 16 amino acids. Germline V gene data show CDR1 as SQVTM and CDR2 as ANQGSEA. The CDR3 nucleotides read TGCAGCGGAACCGGACTAGCGGGAGGTTCCTACAATGAGCAGTTCTTC. The encoded protein is CSGTGLAGGSYNEQFF.

A remark on this clonotype: The junction and the germline gene differ at one end; a read error may be behind it. This chain links TRBV5-1 with TRBJ2-1, with 16 nucleotides matching TRBD2. In germline, CDR1 is SGHRS, CDR2 YFSETQ. The CDR3 length is 23 residues. CDR3 bases: TGCGCCAGCAGCTCCCCACACCCGGGACTAGCGGGAGGGCCAACTTACTCCTACAATGAGAAGTTCTTC. Translation gives CASSSPHPGLAGGPTYSYNEKFF.

The sample holds many counts of this clonotype. The chain couples TRBV24-1 to TRBJ2-2, with 11 bases matching TRBD1. This CDR3 spans 16 amino acids. Trimming cost V 8 bases and J 2 bases; bases outside gene matches: 6. Germline V CDR1 and CDR2: KGHDR, SFDVKD. This CDR3 reads CATNSGTGGNTGELFF. DNA for the CDR3: TGTGCCACCAACTCCGGGACAGGGGGTAACACCGGGGAGCTGTTTTTT.

By share, this clonotype counts as medium-sized. The chain is built from TRBV3-1 and TRBJ2-1; D unresolved. The length of the CDR3 is 17 residues. Trimming pared 0 bases from V and 7 bases from J, leaving 19 bases between. Germline CDR1 and CDR2: LGHDT and YNNKEL (reference sequence). CDR3 nucleotide sequence: TGTGCCAGCAGCCAAGATTGGGGTAGGGATATTTCGAATGAGCAGTTCTTC. It is translated as CASSQDWGRDISNEQFF.

The sample holds many counts of this clonotype. The rearrangement links TRBV20-1 to TRBJ2-3, with D uncertain. V shed 3 bases and J shed 4 bases, with 5 bases lying between them. CDR3 length: 11 residues. Germline CDR1 DFQATT, CDR2 SNEGSKA (reference sequence). The CDR3 protein is CSARQADTQYF. The CDR3, as DNA: TGCAGTGCTAGGCAAGCAGATACGCAGTATTTT.